Each of the 16 T cell receptor beta chains below was sequenced from the same sample in a study of cytomegalovirus exposure and HLA in healthy donors (dated by TCRdb to about 2017). Libraries were made using the immunoSEQ multiplex PCR assay. For the multiplex PCR, a mixture combining 60 forward primers for TCR Vbeta segments and 13 reverse primers for TCR Jbeta segments was used. TCRdb carries this immuneACCESS record with in-frame sequences only. Its versions omit some clonotypes, under half of them owing to an unresolved V gene in the studies checked, with the rest unexplained. Here the sample has under 200,000 clones; roughly 77% occur a single time. 1% of the sample belongs to the ten largest clones. Source material: PBMCs. These receptors all come from a woman aged 50 to 60 in good health and CMV-seropositive.

The chain carries TRBV12-5 and TRBJ2-7; possibly TRBD2 for D (5 bases). The germline CDR1 and CDR2 sequences are LGHNT and FRNRAP. CDR3 length: 15 amino acids. Trimming left V 7 bases short and J 0 bases short, with 16 bases between. This CDR3 reads CASAHGKGSSYEQYF. CDR3 DNA: TGTGCTAGTGCCCACGGAAAAGGGAGCTCCTACGAGCAGTACTTC.

This chain uses TRBV7-9 with TRBJ1-2; D ambiguous. The CDR3 length is 18 residues. The germline CDR1 and CDR2 sequences are SEHNR and FQNEAQ (reference sequence). The DNA of the CDR3 is TGTTCCACGAGTCCGAAGGGAAGCGGCCAAGTAATTTATTATGGCTACACCTTC. It specifies CSTSPKGSGQVIYYGYTF.

The chain employs TRBV7-8 and TRBJ1-5; the match to TRBD1 covers 9 bases. With V trimmed by 3 bases and J by 3 bases, 3 bases remained unmatched. The CDR3 extends over 15 amino acids. Germline V CDR1 and CDR2: SGHVS, FQNEAQ. The CDR3 loop reads CASSFGQGLNQPQHF. The CDR3 DNA reads as TGTGCCAGCAGCTTCGGACAGGGGCTCAATCAGCCCCAGCATTTT.

The chain joins TRBV5-1 to TRBJ2-5; 7 bases align to TRBD2. V was pared by 5 bases and J by 3 bases, with 13 bases of the junction left unmatched. The length of the CDR3 is 16 residues. The germline gives CDR1 SGHRS, CDR2 YFSETQ. As DNA, the CDR3 is TGCGCCAGCAGTCGTAGCGGGCCCTTGAGAGAAGAGACCCAGTACTTC. Residues: CASSRSGPLREETQYF.

This rearrangement joins TRBV14 to TRBJ2-5, with TRBD2 matching over 8 bases. Germline CDR1 and CDR2: SGHDN and FVKESK. The CDR3 is 15 amino acids. Trimming took 7 bases from V and 4 from J; bases not matched to a gene: 11. The CDR3 bases are TGTGCCAGCACCCCTACGGGGGGGACGGGAGAGACCCAGTACTTC. This sequence encodes CASTPTGGTGETQYF.

The chain links TRBV28 to TRBJ2-3; TRBD1 agrees at 9 bases. V was pared by 6 bases and J by 3 bases, with 10 bases of the junction left unmatched. The CDR3 runs to 16 residues. Per germline, CDR1 MDHEN and CDR2 SYDVKM. The CDR3 nucleotides read TGTGCCAGCAGGCCACAGGGGGCGGCCCGTACAGATACGCAGTATTTT. Protein: CASRPQGAARTDTQYF.

The chain couples TRBV19 to TRBJ1-5; the D gene is possibly TRBD1 (6 bases). Germline V gene sequence: CDR1 LNHDA, CDR2 SQIVND (reference sequence). The CDR3 is 15 amino acids. With 3 bases removed from V and 1 base from J, the gap between germline ends came to 10 bases. CDR3 sequence (DNA): TGTGCCAGTAGTATTTATCAGGGGAGCAATCAGCCCCAGCATTTT. Its translation is CASSIYQGSNQPQHF.

V usage is TRBV4-2 and J usage is TRBJ2-5; TRBD2 might be the D (5 bases). V dropped 1 base and J dropped 7 bases, with 16 bases sitting between them. The CDR3 has 15 amino acids. Germline-derived CDR1 and CDR2 are LGHNA and YNFKEQ. This CDR3 reads CASSQGELEFGTQYF. In DNA, the CDR3 is TGTGCCAGCAGCCAAGGGGAACTAGAGTTCGGGACCCAGTACTTC.

The V call is TRBV15, the J call TRBJ2-4; 9 bases align to TRBD1. There are 19 residues in the CDR3. The J segment lost 2 bases and the V segment lost 1 base, leaving 12 bases of the junction unmatched. Germline CDR1 LNHNV, CDR2 YYDKDF (reference sequence). CDR3 residues: CATSRVPGQGTWSKNIQYF. In DNA, the CDR3 is TGTGCCACCAGCAGAGTTCCGGGACAGGGAACTTGGTCCAAAAACATTCAGTACTTC. The full variable domain, rest sourced from reference TRBV15 and TRBJ2-4, is DAMVIQNPRYQVTQFGKPVTLSCSQTLNHNVMYWYQQKSSQAPKLLFHYYDKDFNNEADTPDNFQSRRPNTSFCFLDIRSPGLGDTAMYLCATSRVPGQGTWSKNIQYFGAGTRLSVL.

The V gene is TRBV5-4, the J gene TRBJ1-5; 7 nucleotides align to TRBD1. Trimming at V came to 2 bases and at J to 4 bases, leaving 3 bases not matched to a gene. Germline CDR1 and CDR2: SGHNT and YYREEE (reference sequence). The CDR3 has 14 amino acids. The CDR3 is CASSFAGGNQPQHF. The CDR3 nucleotides read TGTGCCAGCAGCTTTGCAGGGGGGAATCAGCCCCAGCATTTT.

The chain uses TRBV28 and TRBJ1-1, with D possibly TRBD1 on 6 matching bases. The CDR3 consists of 16 residues. V was shortened by 5 bases and J by 4 bases, with 20 bases between the two germline ends. The germline V gene has CDR1 MDHEN and CDR2 SYDVKM. CDR3 sequence (DNA): TGTGCCAGCAGTCCCCTCCTTCGACAGGCCGGCACTGAAGCTTTCTTT. It specifies CASSPLLRQAGTEAFF.

This clone was recorded only once. This chain connects TRBV7-9 to TRBJ1-5; 10 bases agree with TRBD1. The germline V gene encodes CDR1 SEHNR and CDR2 FQNEAQ (reference sequence). V lost 5 bases, J lost 3 bases, and 7 bases stayed unmatched. The CDR3 has 16 amino acids. CDR3 in DNA: TGTGCCAGCAGCCCAAGGGGGACAGGGGACAATCAGCCCCAGCATTTT. Residues: CASSPRGTGDNQPQHF.

This clone came up a few times. The V gene is TRBV7-9, the J gene TRBJ1-4, with 10 bases fitting TRBD1. This CDR3 comprises 18 residues. Per the germline V gene, CDR1 is SEHNR and CDR2 is FQNEAQ (reference sequence). Trimming took 2 bases from V and 7 from J; bases not matched to a gene: 13. The CDR3 sequence: CASSLIPGQGGNAEKLFF. The CDR3, as DNA: TGTGCCAGCAGCTTAATCCCCGGACAGGGGGGGAATGCTGAAAAACTGTTTTTT.

The V call is TRBV10-3, the J call TRBJ1-5, with D possibly matching TRBD1 (6 bases). This CDR3 spans 13 amino acids. The germline V and J ends were trimmed by 7 bases and 5 bases, with 12 bases remaining between them. In germline, CDR1 is ENHRY, CDR2 SYGVKD. CDR3 amino acids: CAIKGGVDQPQHF. The CDR3 DNA reads TGTGCCATCAAAGGGGGAGTCGATCAGCCCCAGCATTTT.

V is TRBV5-1 and J is TRBJ2-2, with TRBD1 identical over 8 bases. After removal of 4 bases from V and 5 bases from J, the junction contained 7 bases not matched to a gene. The germline gives CDR1 SGHRS, CDR2 YFSETQ. The length of the CDR3 is 15 residues. CDR3 protein: CASSIGTGGTGELFF. CDR3 in DNA: TGCGCCAGCAGCATTGGGACAGGAGGGACCGGGGAGCTGTTTTTT.

This clone was recorded once. The chain is built from TRBV28 and TRBJ2-7; no reliable D call. Trimming removed 3 bases from V and 0 bases from J, with 9 bases in between. Germline CDR1 reads MDHEN; CDR2 reads SYDVKM. This CDR3 is built from 14 residues. The CDR3 loop is CASSFPGDSYEQYF. The CDR3 bases are TGTGCCAGCAGTTTCCCAGGCGACTCCTACGAGCAGTACTTC.